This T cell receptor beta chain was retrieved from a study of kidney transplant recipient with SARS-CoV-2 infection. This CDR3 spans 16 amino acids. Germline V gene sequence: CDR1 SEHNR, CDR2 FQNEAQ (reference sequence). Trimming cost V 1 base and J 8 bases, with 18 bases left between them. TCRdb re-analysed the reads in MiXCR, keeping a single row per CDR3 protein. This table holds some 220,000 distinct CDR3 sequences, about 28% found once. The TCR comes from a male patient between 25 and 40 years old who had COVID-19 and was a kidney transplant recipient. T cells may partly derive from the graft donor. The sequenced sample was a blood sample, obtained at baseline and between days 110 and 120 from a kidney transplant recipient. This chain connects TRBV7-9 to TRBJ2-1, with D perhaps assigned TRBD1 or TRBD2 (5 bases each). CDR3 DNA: TGTGCCAGCAGCTTAGTGCAGGGACGCCAGGTAGATGAGCAGTTCTTC. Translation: CASSLVQGRQVDEQFF. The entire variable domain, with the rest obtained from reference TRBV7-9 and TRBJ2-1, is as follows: DTGVSQNPRHKITKRGQNVTFRCDPISEHNRLYWYRQTLGQGPEFLTYFQNEAQLEKSRLLSDRFSAERPKGSFSTLEIQRTEQGDSAMYLCASSLVQGRQVDEQFFGPGTRLTVL.